A selection of T cell receptor beta chains follows, all from one sample in a study of control samples from healthy donors and cancer patients. Data came from immunoSEQ multiplex PCR; TCRdb stores just in-frame clones and leaves some out. The sample includes about 150,000 clones, about nine tenths of them seen just once. Sequencing was carried out using blood. The source of these receptors is a man younger than 45 in good health. The CDR3 runs from the conserved cysteine through the conserved F or W. The order of the fields is J gene, D gene, V gene, clone size, CDR3 protein, CDR3 DNA. D genes are given only for firm matches. The size field is filled for only some rows; it gives once, few, many or a size class.

>TRBJ2-3|TRBD2|TRBV5-4|once
CASSFSGGATDTQYF
TGTGCCAGCAGTTTCTCCGGGGGGGCCACAGATACGCAGTATTTT
>TRBJ2-1|TRBD2|TRBV28|NA
CASSSRTSGSIYNEQFF
TGTGCCAGCAGTTCCCGGACTAGCGGGAGTATCTACAATGAGCAGTTCTTC
>TRBJ1-5|NA|TRBV30|NA
CAWTPGASGNQPQHF
TGTGCCTGGACCCCCGGGGCGTCGGGCAATCAGCCCCAGCATTTT
>TRBJ2-7|NA|TRBV18|once
CASSQDTLEQYF
TGTGCCAGCTCACAGGACACCCTCGAGCAGTACTTC
>TRBJ2-5|NA|TRBV6-5|few
CASSPLGQLQETQYF
TGTGCCAGCAGTCCTCTAGGACAGCTCCAAGAGACCCAGTACTTC
>TRBJ2-3|TRBD2|TRBV7-2|NA
CASSSSGAYTDTQYF
TGTGCCAGCAGCTCTAGCGGGGCGTACACAGATACGCAGTATTTT
>TRBJ2-7|NA|TRBV19|NA
CASAGRGYEQYF
TGTGCCAGTGCTGGGCGGGGATACGAGCAGTACTTC
>TRBJ2-1|TRBD2|TRBV11-3|NA
CASSTRLAGGRNEQFF
TGTGCCAGCAGCACCCGACTAGCGGGGGGCCGTAATGAGCAGTTCTTC
>TRBJ2-7|NA|TRBV11-3|NA
CASSSRGSYEQYF
TGTGCCAGCAGCTCCAGGGGTAGCTACGAGCAGTACTTC
>TRBJ2-2|NA|TRBV18|NA
CASSPRERAGELFF
TGTGCCAGCTCACCTCGGGAGAGAGCCGGGGAGCTGTTTTTT
>TRBJ2-7|NA|TRBV21-1|NA
CASPLAGAYEQYF
TGTGCCAGCCCTTTGGCGGGGGCCTACGAGCAGTACTTC
>TRBJ2-3|TRBD2|TRBV5-1|NA
CASSGRRAGSTDTQYF
TGCGCCAGCAGCGGCCGGCGAGCGGGGAGCACAGATACGCAGTATTTT
>TRBJ1-3|NA|TRBV18|NA
CASSPPITSGNTIYF
TGTGCCAGCTCACCACCGATCACCTCTGGAAACACCATATATTTT
>TRBJ1-1|NA|TRBV12-3/TRBV12-4|once
CASSLASRTEAFF
TGTGCCAGCAGTTTAGCGTCCCGCACTGAAGCTTTCTTT
>TRBJ1-3|NA|TRBV19|NA
CASRVVSGNTIYF
TGTGCCAGTAGGGTGGTCTCTGGAAACACCATATATTTT
>TRBJ1-5|TRBD1|TRBV7-9|NA
CASSSGTGGQPQHF
TGTGCCAGCAGCTCTGGGACAGGGGGTCAGCCCCAGCATTTT
>TRBJ2-5|NA|TRBV7-8|NA
CASGRWQETQYF
TGTGCCAGCGGCCGTTGGCAAGAGACCCAGTACTTC
>TRBJ2-2|TRBD1|TRBV5-1|NA
CASSLGQGVLVNTGELFF
TGCGCCAGCAGCTTGGGACAGGGAGTTTTGGTAAACACCGGGGAGCTGTTTTTT
>TRBJ1-3|NA|TRBV30|NA
CAWIPGRPGNTIYF
TGTGCCTGGATTCCAGGCCGGCCTGGAAACACCATATATTTT
>TRBJ2-1|TRBD1|TRBV3-1/TRBV3-2|few
CASRGTGSSYNEQFF
TGTGCCAGCAGGGGGACAGGGAGCTCCTACAATGAGCAGTTCTTC
>TRBJ2-7|NA|TRBV6-5|NA
CASSYGLGGEQYF
TGTGCCAGCAGTTACGGGTTGGGTGGCGAGCAGTACTTC
>TRBJ2-5|NA|TRBV7-3|NA
CASSLGLRAGPQETQYF
TGTGCCAGCAGCTTAGGGCTAAGGGCGGGACCTCAAGAGACCCAGTACTTC
>TRBJ2-3|NA|TRBV27|NA
CASSLVALSDTQYF
TGTGCCAGCAGTTTGGTAGCATTATCGGATACGCAGTATTTT
>TRBJ2-3|TRBD2|TRBV18|NA
CASSPPTSGGPRGADTQYF
TGTGCCAGCTCACCACCCACTAGCGGGGGCCCACGGGGCGCAGATACGCAGTATTTT
>TRBJ2-7|NA|TRBV19|NA
CASSAHLVGYEQYF
TGTGCCAGTAGTGCTCACCTGGTTGGCTACGAGCAGTACTTC